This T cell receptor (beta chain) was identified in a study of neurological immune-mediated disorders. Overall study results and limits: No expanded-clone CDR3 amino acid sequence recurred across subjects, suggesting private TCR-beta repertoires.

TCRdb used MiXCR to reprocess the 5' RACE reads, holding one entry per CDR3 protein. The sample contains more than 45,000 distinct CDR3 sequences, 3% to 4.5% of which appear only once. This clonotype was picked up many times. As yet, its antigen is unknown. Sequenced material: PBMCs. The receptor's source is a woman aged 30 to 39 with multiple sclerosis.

For the CDR3, the DNA is TGCGCCAGCATTTTGACCCCGGGGTCTGGGGCCAACGTCCTGACTTTC. Protein product: CASILTPGSGANVLTF. The chain carries TRBV5-1 and TRBJ2-6; possible D gene TRBD2, 5 bases. V was pared by 6 bases and J by 1 base, with 14 bases between. The CDR3 extends over 16 amino acids. Germline V gives CDR1 SGHRS, CDR2 YFSETQ.